Each of the 20 T cell receptor beta chains below was sequenced from the same sample in a study of T cell responses to AZD1222 COVID-19 vaccine. Data came from immunoSEQ multiplex PCR; TCRdb stores just in-frame clones and leaves some out. Among about 120,000 clones listed, under 90% were seen once. Sequencing used peripheral blood, obtained on day 0 of AZD1222 vaccination. The receptors stem from an adult in good health.

The J gene is TRBJ1-2, the V gene TRBV19; 7 nucleotides align to TRBD1. Germline V gene lookup returns CDR1 LNHDA and CDR2 SQIVND (reference sequence). V was pared by 7 bases and J by 4 bases, with 18 bases of the junction left unmatched. The CDR3 is made up of 17 amino acids. The chain's CDR3 is CASINRGGNLGGYGYTF. CDR3 coding DNA: TGTGCCAGTATCAACAGGGGTGGGAATCTGGGGGGCTATGGCTACACCTTC. Complete variable domain (other parts from reference TRBV19 and TRBJ1-2): DGGITQSPKYLFRKEGQNVTLSCEQNLNHDAMYWYRQDPGQGLRLIYYSQIVNDFQKGDIAEGYSVSREKKESFPLTVTSAQKNPTAFYLCASINRGGNLGGYGYTFGSGTRLTVV.

The CDR3 DNA is TGTGCCAGCAGCCCCCCCGGGACCGCTTGGCCCCAGCATTTT. This encodes CASSPPGTAWPQHF. This sequence joins TRBV7-9 and TRBJ1-5, with D possibly TRBD1 on 5 matching bases. The germline CDR1 and CDR2 sequences are SEHNR and FQNEAQ (reference sequence). The CDR3 sequence is 14 residues long. Trimming took off 5 bases at V and 9 bases at J, with 17 bases between the two ends. Drawing the rest from reference TRBV7-9 and TRBJ1-5, the complete variable domain is DTGVSQNPRHKITKRGQNVTFRCDPISEHNRLYWYRQTLGQGPEFLTYFQNEAQLEKSRLLSDRFSAERPKGSFSTLEIQRTEQGDSAMYLCASSPPGTAWPQHFGDGTRLSIL.

This clone came up once. V gene TRBV19 combines with J gene TRBJ2-7, with TRBD1 as a possible D gene (6 bases). CDR3 length: 12 residues. Germline assignment: CDR1 LNHDA and CDR2 SQIVND (reference sequence). V was clipped by 7 bases and J by 3 bases, with 10 bases between them. The CDR3 sequence: CASTSQGYEQYF. The CDR3 DNA sequence: TGTGCCAGTACTTCACAGGGCTACGAGCAGTACTTC.

The chain carries TRBV27 and TRBJ2-5; a weak D match, TRBD1 (6 bases). The CDR3 covers 13 residues. Trimming removed 7 bases from V and 5 bases from J, with 14 bases in between. Germline V gene lookup returns CDR1 MNHEY and CDR2 SMNVEV (reference sequence). The CDR3 nucleotides read TGTGCCAGCACCACTGGGGGCGTGGAGACCCAGTACTTC. This gives the protein CASTTGGVETQYF.

This chain joins TRBV9 and TRBJ2-3, with 7 bases matching TRBD2. The CDR3 has 12 residues. Germline V gene sequence: CDR1 SGDLS, CDR2 YYNGEE. J lost 1 base, V lost 7 bases, and 0 bases had no gene match. The chain's CDR3 is CASGRGTDTQYF. As DNA, the CDR3 is TGTGCCAGCGGGAGGGGCACAGATACGCAGTATTTT.

This chain joins TRBV15 and TRBJ2-1, with 7 bases lining up with TRBD2. Germline CDR1 and CDR2: LNHNV and YYDKDF (reference sequence). The junction had 4 bases not matched to a gene; V was cut back by 5 bases and J by 6 bases. The CDR3 sequence is 13 residues long. CDR3 protein: CATSRRTSNEQFF. CDR3 coding DNA: TGTGCCACCAGCCGACGGACTAGCAATGAGCAGTTCTTC. Looking up the rest from reference TRBV15 and TRBJ2-1 gives the full variable domain: DAMVIQNPRYQVTQFGKPVTLSCSQTLNHNVMYWYQQKSSQAPKLLFHYYDKDFNNEADTPDNFQSRRPNTSFCFLDIRSPGLGDTAMYLCATSRRTSNEQFFGPGTRLTVL.

The chain employs TRBV28 and TRBJ1-6, with 7 nucleotides matching TRBD1. V was clipped by 5 bases and J by 5 bases; unmatched bases: 9. This CDR3 spans 16 amino acids. CDR1 MDHEN and CDR2 SYDVKM come from the germline V gene. CDR3 sequence: CASSTTGTANNSPLHF. DNA for the CDR3: TGTGCCAGCAGTACAACCGGGACAGCGAATAATTCACCCCTCCACTTT.

J is TRBJ2-7 and V is TRBV5-1, with 7 bases aligning to TRBD2. Trimming removed 0 bases from V and 3 bases from J; junction bases left unmatched: 6. The CDR3 is 15 residues long. The V gene's germline CDR1 is SGHRS and CDR2 YFSETQ. The CDR3 loop reads CASSLAVSGIYEQYF. The DNA for the CDR3 is TGCGCCAGCAGCTTGGCCGTAAGCGGGATCTACGAGCAGTACTTC.

This chain uses TRBV28 with TRBJ2-7; tentatively, D is TRBD1 or TRBD2 (5 bases each). The V gene's germline CDR1 is MDHEN and CDR2 SYDVKM. V was shortened by 6 bases and J by 2 bases, with 17 bases between the two germline ends. CDR3 length: 15 amino acids. In DNA form, the CDR3 reads TGTGCCAGCAGCCCCCGCTCCGGGACCCCCTACGAGCAGTACTTC. Translation: CASSPRSGTPYEQYF.

The CDR3 nucleotides are TGTGCCAGCAGCTTCGGTCCCGGGGAACAAGAGACCCAGTACTTC. Protein: CASSFGPGEQETQYF. V and J are TRBV7-7 and TRBJ2-5, with D possibly TRBD2 on 5 matching bases. This CDR3 is built from 15 residues. With 3 bases removed from V and 2 bases from J, the gap between germline ends came to 13 bases. Germline assignment: CDR1 SSHAT and CDR2 FNYEAQ (reference sequence).

The chain carries TRBV4-2 and TRBJ1-4; 10 nucleotides agree with TRBD1. The CDR3 spans 16 residues. J was trimmed by 6 bases and V by 0 bases; bases with no gene match: 4. Germline CDR1 is LGHNA and CDR2 is YNFKEQ. In nucleotides, the CDR3 is TGTGCCAGCAGCCAAGAGACCGGGACAGGGGATGAAAAACTGTTTTTT. Translating gives CASSQETGTGDEKLFF.

The V call is TRBV12-3 or TRBV12-4, the J call TRBJ2-7; maybe TRBD1 (5 bases). V was pared by 4 bases and J by 3 bases, with 10 bases between. The CDR3 sequence is 13 residues long. The CDR3 region has the DNA TGTGCCAGCAGTTGGGGTCAGGGCTACGAGCAGTACTTC. Protein product: CASSWGQGYEQYF.

The chain has TRBV19 and TRBJ2-7; 9 nucleotides agree with TRBD2. This CDR3 is 15 amino acids long. CDR1 is LNHDA and CDR2 is SQIVND in the germline V gene (reference sequence). V lost 3 bases, J lost 5 bases, and 8 bases stayed unmatched. In DNA form, the CDR3 reads TGTGCCAGTAGTATTGCCGGGACTAGCAACCACGAGCAGTACTTC. Translating gives CASSIAGTSNHEQYF. Using reference TRBV19 and TRBJ2-7 for the parts outside the CDR3, the full variable domain is DGGITQSPKYLFRKEGQNVTLSCEQNLNHDAMYWYRQDPGQGLRLIYYSQIVNDFQKGDIAEGYSVSREKKESFPLTVTSAQKNPTAFYLCASSIAGTSNHEQYFGPGTRLTVT.

The chain employs TRBV28 and TRBJ1-1; 10 bases agree with TRBD1. The trim removed 4 bases at V and 4 bases at J, leaving 6 bases unmatched. CDR3 size: 15 residues. Germline V CDR1 and CDR2: MDHEN, SYDVKM. The CDR3 nucleotides read TGTGCCAGCAGTTACACCGGGACAGGGGTCACTGAAGCTTTCTTT. Its translation: CASSYTGTGVTEAFF.

The CDR3 nucleotides read TGTGCCAGCTCACCACAGGAAGAAGTGGGGACTCTACAAGAGACCCAGTACTTC. It specifies CASSPQEEVGTLQETQYF. The chain employs TRBV18 and TRBJ2-5; D perhaps matches TRBD2 (6 bases). This CDR3 is 18 amino acids long. Germline-derived CDR1 and CDR2 are KGHSH and LQKENI. V lost 1 base and J lost 2, with 20 bases in between.

The chain employs TRBV27 and TRBJ2-1; no firm D call. V was cut by 5 bases and J by 0 bases, with 14 bases left in between. Germline CDR1 MNHEY, CDR2 SMNVEV (reference sequence). There are 16 residues in the CDR3. CDR3 nucleotides: TGTGCCAGCAGTGGGATGTTCGTGAACTCCTACAATGAGCAGTTCTTC. Translating gives CASSGMFVNSYNEQFF.

This clone was detected only a few times. The chain joins TRBV2 to TRBJ1-2; TRBD1 matches 7 bases. CDR3 length: 15 residues. CDR1 and CDR2 (germline): SNHLY, FYNNEI. V lost 5 bases to trimming and J lost 0 bases; unmatched junction nucleotides: 6. The CDR3 sequence is CASSPRQGTNYGYTF. CDR3 coding DNA: TGTGCCAGCAGTCCGAGACAGGGTACTAACTATGGCTACACCTTC.

The chain links TRBV6-6 to TRBJ2-1; 10 positions match TRBD1. The V and J ends lost 6 bases and 6 bases, in that order; junction bases with no gene match: 8. Germline V gene lookup returns CDR1 MNHNY and CDR2 SVGAGI (reference sequence). This CDR3 contains 15 residues. The CDR3 DNA follows: TGTGCCAGCAGCCTCCAGGGGGACAGGGGCAATGAGCAGTTCTTC. It codes for CASSLQGDRGNEQFF.

The chain is built from TRBV12-3 or TRBV12-4 and TRBJ1-2; D not certain. The CDR3 loop spans 12 amino acids. V was cut by 3 bases and J by 9 bases, with 11 bases left in between. The CDR3 is CASSFAPSRYTF. The CDR3 nucleotides read TGTGCCAGCAGTTTCGCCCCCTCCCGCTACACCTTC.

The V gene is TRBV30, the J gene TRBJ2-7; D ambiguous. V shed 2 bases and J shed 3 bases, with 5 bases lying between them. Germline lookup yields CDR1 GTSNPN and CDR2 SVGIG (reference sequence). The CDR3 spans 11 residues. The CDR3 DNA follows: TGTGCCTGGAGTCCGGGCTACGAGCAGTACTTC. Translating it yields CAWSPGYEQYF.